The 10 T cell receptor beta chains reported below all come from one sample, sequenced in a study of blood T cell repertoires in COVID-19. Here immunoSEQ multiplex PCR was the method, and the copy in TCRdb shows in-frame clones only, minus some. The sample records approximately 310,000 clones, about nine tenths being singletons. Material: PBMCs or T cells enriched from blood (not recorded which). The source of these receptors is a man in his 60s who had recovered from COVID-19.

This clone was observed a handful of times. The V and J genes are TRBV7-6 and TRBJ1-2; TRBD1 matches 7 bases. Trimming took 2 bases from V and 3 from J; bases not matched to a gene: 6. Germline CDR1 SGHVS, CDR2 FNYEAQ. The CDR3 covers 15 residues. The CDR3: CASSLKPQGDYGYTF. CDR3 DNA: TGTGCCAGCAGCTTAAAGCCCCAGGGGGACTATGGCTACACCTTC.

This sequence joins TRBV4-1 and TRBJ2-1; 11 bases are shared with TRBD2. With 1 base clipped from V and 5 bases from J, the junction kept 7 bases outside the gene matches. CDR1 is MGHRA and CDR2 is YSYEKL in the germline V gene. There are 17 residues in the CDR3. The CDR3 loop is CASSQGARLAGNNEQFF. Written as DNA, the CDR3 is TGCGCCAGCAGCCAAGGTGCTCGACTAGCGGGAAACAATGAGCAGTTCTTC.

CDR3 in amino acids: CATKERGSTDTQYF. The CDR3 region has the DNA TGTGCCACCAAGGAGCGGGGTAGCACAGATACGCAGTATTTT. The chain couples TRBV19 to TRBJ2-3; TRBD2 matches at 7 bases. Germline CDR1 reads LNHDA; CDR2 reads SQIVND (reference sequence). The CDR3 runs to 14 residues. With V trimmed by 10 bases and J by 0 bases, 7 bases remained unmatched.

The chain is built from TRBV5-1 and TRBJ1-5; TRBD1 is a possible D gene (6 bases). The CDR3 covers 16 residues. V was shortened by 4 bases and J by 3 bases, with 17 bases between the two germline ends. Germline V gene data show CDR1 as SGHRS and CDR2 as YFSETQ. The CDR3 DNA is TGCGCCAGCAGCCAATCCGGGACACAAATCAATCAGCCCCAGCATTTT. This sequence encodes CASSQSGTQINQPQHF.

This sequence joins TRBV2 and TRBJ1-1; D ambiguous. CDR3 size: 13 residues. The ends were cut back, 9 bases at V and 1 base at J, with 12 bases in the middle. Germline assignment: CDR1 SNHLY and CDR2 FYNNEI. CDR3 DNA: TGTGCCAGTGAATCGGAGGGGAACACTGAAGCTTTCTTT. The encoded protein is CASESEGNTEAFF.

The chain recombines TRBV7-8 with TRBJ1-6; 7 nucleotides line up with TRBD1. Per the germline V gene, CDR1 is SGHVS and CDR2 is FQNEAQ. J gave up 3 bases and V 4 bases, and 6 bases lay outside the gene matches. The CDR3 length is 16 residues. The chain's CDR3 is CASSYETGYYNSPLHF. DNA for the CDR3: TGTGCCAGCAGCTACGAGACAGGGTACTATAATTCACCCCTCCACTTT.

The V gene is TRBV3-1 (or the pseudogene TRBV3-2), the J gene TRBJ2-1; D call uncertain. The CDR3 loop spans 14 amino acids. With 2 bases removed from V and 1 base from J, the gap between germline ends came to 6 bases. CDR1 and CDR2 from the germline V gene are LGHDT and YNNKEL (reference sequence). As DNA, the CDR3 is TGTGCCAGCAGCCAAACAATATCCTACAATGAGCAGTTCTTC. Translated: CASSQTISYNEQFF.

This clone came up a few times. The rearrangement links TRBV7-4 to TRBJ1-5; no firm D call. V lost 5 bases to trimming and J lost 9 bases, with 17 bases between them. Germline assignment: CDR1 SGHVT and CDR2 SQSDAQ. The CDR3 covers 14 residues. The CDR3 sequence is CASSTAPWGGPQHF. Written as DNA, the CDR3 is TGTGCCAGCAGCACGGCCCCGTGGGGAGGGCCCCAGCATTTT.

The genes are TRBV27 and TRBJ1-3; tentatively, D is TRBD1 (6 bases). The CDR3 is 15 amino acids. Germline values: CDR1 MNHEY, CDR2 SMNVEV (reference sequence). Trimming took 6 bases from V and 0 from J, leaving 12 bases between them. CDR3 region: CASRQGSYSGNTIYF. CDR3 DNA: TGTGCCAGCAGACAGGGCAGTTACTCTGGAAACACCATATATTTT.

This rearrangement joins TRBV29-1 to TRBJ2-7; TRBD1 aligns across 9 bases. The CDR3 covers 13 residues. The germline gives CDR1 SQVTM, CDR2 ANQGSEA. J gave up 2 bases and V 4 bases, and 3 bases lay outside the gene matches. Here the CDR3 reads CSVGQGEPYEQYF. The CDR3 DNA reads TGCAGCGTTGGACAGGGGGAACCCTACGAGCAGTACTTC.